This passage covers 17 T cell receptor beta chains from one sample sequenced in a study of T cell repertoires in cytomegalovirus infection. TCRdb ran MiXCR on the reads and lists one entry per CDR3 protein. The sample has 300,000 or so distinct CDR3 sequences, 25% seen once. These receptors' antigens are unknown. This specimen consisted of cultured PBMCs, obtained from culture after CMV antigen stimulation. The receptors were gathered from a human donor in good health (CMV status not recorded). Some clones in this sample may be carry-over from other donors' samples.

The chain is built from TRBV9 and TRBJ2-3, with TRBD2 identical over 11 bases. Per the germline V gene, CDR1 is SGDLS and CDR2 is YYNGEE. CDR3 length equals 17 residues. V gave up 3 bases and J gave up 1 base; unmatched junction bases: 7. The CDR3 DNA sequence: TGTGCCAGCAGCGACGACCGACTAGCGGGGCGCACAGATACGCAGTATTTT. Translated: CASSDDRLAGRTDTQYF.

This chain connects TRBV24-1 to TRBJ2-5, with D perhaps TRBD1 (6 bases). V lost 9 bases to trimming and J lost 5 bases, with 15 bases between them. The CDR3 is 13 residues long. The germline gives CDR1 KGHDR, CDR2 SFDVKD. CDR3 region: CATEQQGRETQYF. The CDR3 bases are TGTGCCACCGAACAACAGGGACGGGAGACCCAGTACTTC.

This clonotype was seen repeatedly, ten times or more. This sequence joins TRBV24-1 and TRBJ1-5; D gene ambiguous. The ends were cut back, 2 bases at V and 1 base at J, with 14 bases in the middle. The V gene's germline CDR1 is KGHDR and CDR2 SFDVKD. The CDR3 runs to 17 residues. CDR3 nucleotide sequence: TGTGCCACCAGTGATTCTTTAGACCTTCGGAGCAATCAGCCCCAGCATTTT. Protein sequence: CATSDSLDLRSNQPQHF.

This clonotype was counted a single time. The V call is TRBV6-4, the J call TRBJ2-1, with 12 bases fitting TRBD2. This CDR3 is 16 amino acids long. CDR1 is MRHNA and CDR2 is SNTAGT in the germline V gene. The V segment lost 0 bases and the J segment 8 bases; nucleotides outside the gene matches: 5. The CDR3 here is CASSDSALAGGDEQFF. The CDR3, as DNA: TGTGCCAGCAGTGACTCGGCGCTAGCGGGAGGGGATGAGCAGTTCTTC.

This clonotype was observed once. This chain uses TRBV6-2 or TRBV6-3 with TRBJ1-1, with D perhaps matching TRBD1 (5 bases). The CDR3 runs to 14 residues. Trimming took 8 bases from V and 7 from J, leaving 20 bases between them. Per the germline V gene, CDR1 is MNHEY and CDR2 is SVGEGT. The CDR3 DNA reads as TGTGCCAGCCGGGGCTCCTGGGGTTTGTTTGAAGCTTTCTTT. Translated: CASRGSWGLFEAFF.

J is TRBJ2-7 and V is TRBV20-1; TRBD2 matches 10 bases. Germline lookup yields CDR1 DFQATT and CDR2 SNEGSKA (reference sequence). The junction had 7 bases not matched to a gene; V was cut back by 6 bases and J by 5 bases. The CDR3 extends over 13 amino acids. The CDR3 coding sequence is TGCAGTGCCCTGAGCGGGAGGGACCACGAGCAGTACGTC. This gives the protein CSALSGRDHEQYV.

The chain employs TRBV7-9 and TRBJ2-7; TRBD1 agrees at 7 bases. Looked up from germline, CDR1 is SEHNR and CDR2 is FQNEAQ (reference sequence). The CDR3 is made up of 14 amino acids. V shed 5 bases, J shed 2 bases, and the junction held 6 bases outside the gene matches. CDR3 loop: CASSTTGAPYEQYV. The DNA for the CDR3 is TGTGCCAGCAGCACAACAGGGGCGCCCTACGAGCAGTACGTC.

The chain has TRBV29-1 and TRBJ1-2, with 8 positions matching TRBD1. The CDR3 extends over 12 amino acids. V gave up 7 bases and J gave up 4 bases; unmatched junction bases: 5. From germline, CDR1 is SQVTM and CDR2 ANQGSEA. The CDR3, as DNA: TGCAGCGCGGGACAGGACGCCTATGGCTACACCTTC. This sequence encodes CSAGQDAYGYTF.

The chain employs TRBV19 and TRBJ2-3; D not certain. CDR1 is LNHDA and CDR2 is SQIVND in the germline V gene (reference sequence). CDR3 length equals 15 residues. V shed 1 base and J shed 4 bases, with 12 bases lying between them. CDR3 sequence reads: CASSIAPPGADTQYF. Here the CDR3 DNA reads TGTGCCAGTAGTATAGCACCTCCGGGCGCAGATACGCAGTATTTT.

CDR3 in DNA: TGTGCCAGCAGCTCGAACAGGGGGTATAACTATGGCTACACCTTC. As protein: CASSSNRGYNYGYTF. The rearrangement uses TRBV7-8 and TRBJ1-2, with 8 positions matching TRBD1. V dropped 4 bases and J dropped 1; count of bases not matched to a gene: 5. CDR1 and CDR2 from the germline V gene are SGHVS and FQNEAQ. The CDR3 sequence is 15 residues long.

There are a few counts of this clonotype. The chain joins TRBV6-6 to TRBJ2-7; 7 bases align to TRBD1. The CDR3 loop spans 12 amino acids. CDR1 is MNHNY and CDR2 is SVGAGI in the germline V gene (reference sequence). Trimming took 6 bases from V and 6 from J; bases not matched to a gene: 5. Written as DNA, the CDR3 is TGTGCCAGCAGAAAACAGGGGTCCGAGCAGTACGTC. Its protein product is CASRKQGSEQYV.

The chain joins TRBV6-1 to TRBJ2-3; D remains unclear. There are 13 residues in the CDR3. Trimming took 8 bases from V and 0 from J, leaving 9 bases between them. Germline lookup yields CDR1 MNHNS and CDR2 SASEGT. This CDR3 reads CASEASSTDTQYF. DNA for the CDR3: TGTGCCAGCGAAGCGTCTAGCACAGATACGCAGTATTTT.

The V gene is TRBV28, the J gene TRBJ2-7; D is uncertain. The CDR3 runs to 14 residues. Looked up from germline, CDR1 is MDHEN and CDR2 is SYDVKM. With 3 bases removed from V and 0 bases from J, the gap between germline ends came to 9 bases. For the CDR3, the DNA is TGTGCCAGCAGTTTGGGTCCCAGCTCCTACGAGCAGTACGTC. This encodes CASSLGPSSYEQYV.

This clonotype was counted a few times. The chain recombines TRBV12-3 or TRBV12-4 with TRBJ2-1; TRBD2 aligns across 14 bases. The CDR3 totals 18 residues. Unmatched junction bases numbered 15, after V lost 5 bases and J lost 9 bases. CDR3: CASSPLGLAGVGWGEQFF. The DNA for the CDR3 is TGTGCCAGCAGTCCCTTGGGACTAGCGGGAGTTGGGTGGGGTGAGCAGTTCTTC.

The chain employs TRBV7-2 and TRBJ2-3; 7 nucleotides match TRBD2. CDR3 size: 16 residues. Losses at the gene ends were 7 bases for V and 6 bases for J; bases not matched to a gene: 16. In germline, CDR1 is SGHTA, CDR2 FQGNSA. CDR3 in amino acids: CASIPFSGRAADTQYF. CDR3 coding DNA: TGTGCCAGCATCCCTTTTAGTGGGAGGGCCGCGGATACGCAGTATTTT.

Many counts were recorded for this clonotype. The V gene is TRBV20-1, the J gene TRBJ1-2, with a weak D call TRBD1 (5 bases). Germline CDR1 is DFQATT and CDR2 is SNEGSKA (reference sequence). Trimming took off 2 bases at V and 8 bases at J, with 18 bases between the two ends. The CDR3 has 14 residues. This CDR3 is CSARPTGLIKGYTF. The CDR3 coding sequence is TGCAGTGCTAGACCCACGGGACTAATCAAGGGCTACACCTTC.

The chain links TRBV15 to TRBJ2-4; TRBD2 aligns across 7 bases. Trimming removed 0 bases from V and 9 bases from J; junction bases left unmatched: 20. CDR3 size: 19 residues. Germline CDR1 reads LNHNV; CDR2 reads YYDKDF (reference sequence). The DNA of the CDR3 is TGTGCCACCAGCAGAGAATCCCCCTATGGGGGGAGGGCCGGGAGCATTCAGTACTTC. Residues: CATSRESPYGGRAGSIQYF.